This T cell receptor beta chain was found in a study of blood T cell repertoires in COVID-19. Study context: Samples came from the United States, Italy and Spain, spanning acute and convalescent COVID-19.

The CDR3 is 13 residues long. V gave up 6 bases and J gave up 5 bases, with 13 bases separating them. The germline gives CDR1 ENHRY, CDR2 SYGVKD. The study drew participants aged about 18 to 90 years from fewer than 30 US areas. Clinical history reported by participants formed the basis on which cohorts were assigned. The study counted Cohort 3 donors as recovered given two negative PCRs, clearance, or symptom resolution. Only in-frame clones appear in the TCRdb table, and some are missing; sequencing was by immunoSEQ multiplex PCR. The table shows about 170,000 clones, with roughly 90% occurring only once.

This chain connects TRBV10-3 to TRBJ1-1; D unclear. The TCR comes from a woman aged 45-65 years who had recovered from COVID-19. Sequencing used PBMCs or T cells enriched from blood (not recorded which). In DNA, the CDR3 is TGTGCCATCAGCTCTACTGGTAGAACTGAAGCTTTCTTT. As protein: CAISSTGRTEAFF.